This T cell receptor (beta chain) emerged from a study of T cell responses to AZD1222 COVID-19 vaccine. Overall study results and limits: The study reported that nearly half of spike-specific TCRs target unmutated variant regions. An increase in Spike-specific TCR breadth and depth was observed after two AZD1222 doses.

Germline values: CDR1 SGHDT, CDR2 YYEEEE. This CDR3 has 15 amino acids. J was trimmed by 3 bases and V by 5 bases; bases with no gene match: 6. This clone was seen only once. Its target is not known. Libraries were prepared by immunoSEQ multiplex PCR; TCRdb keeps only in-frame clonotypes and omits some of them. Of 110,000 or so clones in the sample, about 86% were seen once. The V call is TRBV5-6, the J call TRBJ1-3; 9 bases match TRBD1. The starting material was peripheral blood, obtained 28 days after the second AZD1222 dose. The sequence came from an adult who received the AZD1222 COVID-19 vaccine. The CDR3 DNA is TGTGCCAGCAGAGTGGGACAGGGATATGGAAACACCATATATTTT. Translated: CASRVGQGYGNTIYF.